This TCR beta chain was identified during a study of graft-versus-host responses after intestinal transplantation (dated by TCRdb to about 2021). Turning to the overall study: Multivisceral, liver-intestinal, or isolated intestinal transplants were received by the recipients. Rather than going through the commercial service, samples from a few later patients were sequenced in-house on an Illumina MiSeq and processed with MiXCR. Alloreactive clones were identified by sequencing pre-transplant mixed lymphocyte reaction products and comparing these products with unstimulated pre-transplant donor and recipient T cells. A peak of at least 4% donor T cells among recipient peripheral blood mononuclear cells was the definition used for donor T cell macrochimerism. Anti-thymocyte globulin induction was given to all recipients, followed by maintenance tacrolimus and steroids for 2 to 4 years. The cohort enrolled 20 to 25 intestinal transplant recipients including one retransplant, and a few patients lacking pretransplant specimens were excluded. After intestinal transplantation, graft-versus-host and host-versus-graft alloreactive T cell clones were followed in the graft, circulation and bone marrow using bulk TCR-beta CDR3 sequencing.

Broad study findings and their caveats: Early after transplant, peak levels of circulating GvH clones were associated with declines in HvG clones. GvH clones were detected in recipient bone marrow, and some appeared earlier in ileal mucosa or blood, consistent with an intestinal mucosal origin. Conclusions were limited by the relatively low number and heterogeneity of intestinal transplant patients. Patients with donor T cell macrochimerism had high GvH to HvG T cell clonal ratios in their allografts.

Library creation used the immunoSEQ multiplex PCR assay. For most patients, genomic DNA was isolated with the Qiagen DNeasy Blood and Tissue Kit and shipped frozen to Adaptive Biotechnologies for TCR sequencing. High-throughput TCR-beta CDR3 sequencing of genomic DNA from most patients was performed by Adaptive Biotechnologies. The original pipeline was this. Adaptive's ImmunoSEQ software supplied the TCR sequencing data for around 19 patients, while MiXCR and VDJtools were used to process a few other patients. CD4 versus CD8 sorting errors were corrected by removing sequences found in both subsets at a frequency ratio below 5:1. CDR3 nucleotide sequences shared by donor and recipient were removed because the origin of these sequences could not be assigned. To be classed as alloreactive, a clone needed at least 2-fold expansion over unstimulated cells and a minimum CFSE-low frequency of 0.002% (template counts) or 0.001% (read counts). A clone was considered mappable if detected in the sequenced pre-transplant spleen, lymph node, or MLR CFSE-low populations of the donor or recipient. The cumulative frequency of alloreactive clones was calculated as a percentage of all sequences, weighted by copy number. Drawn from immuneACCESS, this table holds only the in-frame rearrangements with V and J called that TCRdb kept. Clones are partly lost; checked studies trace under half to an unresolved V gene and leave the rest unexplained. The V and J calls and clone size were taken over from that table, and D and trimming were inferred from the DNA. The sample data list about 88,000 clones, and roughly 90% of these were observed just once. The ten largest clones represent nearly 0.11% of the sample.

From a lookup of the germline V gene (reference sequence), CDR1 and CDR2 are MNHEY and SMNVEV. V lost 8 bases and J lost 2 bases; the stretch between them is 21 bases long. There are 16 amino acids in the CDR3, from cysteine to phenylalanine inclusive. Only CDR3 DNA remains: 48 bases, in frame from the first base. The sample's time point label, decoded: cells obtained before transplantation from donor or recipient. CD3+CD4+ and CD3+CD8+ populations were FACS-sorted from unstimulated pre-transplant donor and recipient cells taken from spleen or lymph nodes. Regarding this clone: Its antigen is unknown. Per-base quality was not reported, and no clone a single base away is much larger than it.

The clonotype was recovered from a human donor who received an intestinal transplant. The sequences come from unstimulated CD4+ T cells sorted from spleen or lymph node cells, collected before intestinal transplant. Here the chain combines TRBV27 and TRBJ1-1; D gene: possibly TRBD1, on 6 matching bases. The nucleotides are TGTGCCAGCGGTAAGGCAGGGGTGTGGGGAAACACTGAAGCTTTCTTT. Its protein product is CASGKAGVWGNTEAFF.